A single sample is the source of the 23 T cell receptor beta chains below, sequenced in a study of T cell responses to AZD1222 COVID-19 vaccine. Clones were read by immunoSEQ multiplex PCR, and TCRdb kept only the in-frame ones, dropping some. The sample has under 100,000 clones; more than 90% are singletons. The sequences come from peripheral blood, collected on day 0 of AZD1222 vaccination. Source of these receptors: an adult in good health.

A single count supports this clone. This sequence joins TRBV9 and TRBJ1-3, with D maybe TRBD1 (6 bases). This CDR3 is built from 14 residues. Germline V lookup: CDR1 SGDLS, CDR2 YYNGEE. Trimming stripped 3 bases from V and 4 bases from J, with 11 bases between. The CDR3 DNA is TGTGCCAGCAGCGAAACAGGGTACGGAAACACCATATATTTT. Translating it yields CASSETGYGNTIYF.

This rearrangement joins TRBV19 to TRBJ2-1; 11 bases map to TRBD2. Germline loops: CDR1 LNHDA, CDR2 SQIVND (reference sequence). The CDR3 sequence is 15 residues long. J was trimmed by 7 bases and V by 3 bases; bases with no gene match: 5. DNA of the CDR3: TGTGCCAGTAGTATCTTAGCGGGGGGGCGAAATGAGCAGTTCTTC. Residues: CASSILAGGRNEQFF.

The DNA of the CDR3 is TGTGCCAGCAGCCAGAGGGGGGCAGGGCTTGGGGAAAAACTGTTTTTT. Translated, it gives CASSQRGAGLGEKLFF. The chain has TRBV7-8 and TRBJ1-4; D perhaps matches TRBD1 (6 bases). The CDR3 totals 16 residues. Germline assignment: CDR1 SGHVS and CDR2 FQNEAQ. Trimming stripped 5 bases from V and 8 bases from J, with 21 bases between.

The gene calls are TRBV5-1 and TRBJ2-5; 12 nucleotides agree with TRBD2. The CDR3 is made up of 16 amino acids. Trimming at V came to 0 bases and at J to 0 bases, leaving 0 bases not matched to a gene. CDR1 is SGHRS and CDR2 is YFSETQ in the germline V gene. In nucleotides, the CDR3 is TGCGCCAGCAGCTTGGGGACTAGCGGGGACCAAGAGACCCAGTACTTC. It encodes CASSLGTSGDQETQYF.

The J gene is TRBJ2-2, the V gene TRBV9; no clear D gene. Trimming stripped 0 bases from V and 0 bases from J, with 3 bases between. CDR3 length equals 14 residues. The germline V gene has CDR1 SGDLS and CDR2 YYNGEE. The CDR3 DNA sequence: TGTGCCAGCAGCGTAGCGGCGAACACCGGGGAGCTGTTTTTT. This codes for CASSVAANTGELFF.

This chain joins TRBV2 and TRBJ1-1; TRBD1 is a possible D gene (5 bases). V was clipped by 3 bases and J by 5 bases, with 16 bases between them. There are 15 residues in the CDR3. Germline values: CDR1 SNHLY, CDR2 FYNNEI. The CDR3 is CASSDEGVGVTEAFF. CDR3 coding DNA: TGTGCCAGCAGTGACGAAGGGGTAGGGGTTACTGAAGCTTTCTTT.

This chain connects TRBV19 to TRBJ1-2, with unresolved D. Trimming took off 6 bases at V and 8 bases at J, with 16 bases between the two ends. Germline V lookup: CDR1 LNHDA, CDR2 SQIVND (reference sequence). CDR3 length equals 13 residues. The CDR3 coding sequence is TGTGCCAGTAGCAGCCAGACGGGTATAGGCTACACCTTC. This codes for CASSSQTGIGYTF.

This clone was found once. J is TRBJ1-6 and V is TRBV9; 7 bases match TRBD1. Germline CDR1 and CDR2: SGDLS and YYNGEE. V lost 4 bases to trimming and J lost 3 bases; unmatched junction nucleotides: 10. The length of the CDR3 is 17 residues. The CDR3 loop reads CASSPPTGSIYNSPLHF. CDR3 nucleotides: TGTGCCAGCAGCCCGCCGACAGGGTCGATCTATAATTCACCCCTCCACTTT.

CDR3 bases: TGTGCCAGCAGCGTAGCGGGGGGGGCAGATACGCAGTATTTT. Residues: CASSVAGGADTQYF. The rearrangement joins TRBV9 to TRBJ2-3, with 8 nucleotides matching TRBD2. The germline CDR1 and CDR2 sequences are SGDLS and YYNGEE. The CDR3 extends over 14 amino acids. The J segment lost 4 bases and the V segment lost 0 bases, leaving 1 base of the junction unmatched.

The chain is built from TRBV27 and TRBJ1-4; no reliable D call. Germline CDR1 MNHEY, CDR2 SMNVEV (reference sequence). V was pared by 0 bases and J by 10 bases, with 9 bases between. CDR3 length: 13 residues. The CDR3 DNA reads TGTGCCAGCAGTTTATCAGGGTTTGGAAAACTGTTTTTT. Translating it yields CASSLSGFGKLFF.

J is TRBJ1-1 and V is TRBV7-9; no clear D gene. The V end lost 3 bases, the J end lost 1 base, and 9 bases lay between the germline ends. The CDR3 is 14 residues long. Germline V gene lookup returns CDR1 SEHNR and CDR2 FQNEAQ (reference sequence). This CDR3 is CASSLVGRNTEAFF. The CDR3 bases are TGTGCCAGCAGCTTGGTAGGGAGGAACACTGAAGCTTTCTTT.

The chain employs TRBV5-3 and TRBJ1-2, with 8 positions matching TRBD1. TRBV5-3 is an ORF for which the function is uncertain. The CDR3 contains 15 residues. The ends lost 2 bases at V and 8 bases at J; junction bases unmatched: 11. CDR3 loop: CARSLGTGRSGGYTF. The CDR3 nucleotides are TGTGCCAGAAGCTTAGGGACAGGCCGCTCTGGGGGCTACACCTTC.

V and J are TRBV7-3 and TRBJ2-3, with 14 positions matching TRBD2. V lost 5 bases to trimming and J lost 1 base; unmatched junction nucleotides: 2. The CDR3 runs 16 residues. Germline-derived CDR1 and CDR2 are SGHTA and FQGTGA. The DNA for the CDR3 is TGTGCCAGCAGCCAGGGACTAGCGGGGGGCACAGATACGCAGTATTTT. Its protein product is CASSQGLAGGTDTQYF.

Turning to this clone: This sample also contains other DNA sequences that code for the same CDR3. The chain joins TRBV18 to TRBJ1-1; D gene uncertain. In germline, CDR1 is KGHSH, CDR2 LQKENI. The CDR3 loop spans 14 amino acids. V was pared by 2 bases and J by 2 bases, with 9 bases between. This CDR3 is CASSPGTLNTEAFF. DNA of the CDR3: TGTGCCAGCTCACCAGGAACCCTCAACACTGAAGCTTTCTTT. Drawing the rest from reference TRBV18 and TRBJ1-1, the complete variable domain is NAGVMQNPRHLVRRRGQEARLRCSPMKGHSHVYWYRQLPEEGLKFMVYLQKENIIDESGMPKERFSAEFPKEGPSILRIQQVVRGDSAAYFCASSPGTLNTEAFFGQGTRLTVV.

The chain combines TRBV7-2 with TRBJ2-7; 7 positions match TRBD1. The length of the CDR3 is 14 residues. Germline CDR1 is SGHTA and CDR2 is FQGNSA. The V gene end was trimmed by 5 bases and the J gene end by 5 bases; junction bases not matched to a gene: 9. The CDR3 protein is CASSPEGGYHEQYF. The CDR3 bases are TGTGCCAGCAGCCCGGAAGGGGGCTATCACGAGCAGTACTTC.

The chain carries TRBV19 and TRBJ2-7, with TRBD1 identical over 7 bases. Germline V gives CDR1 LNHDA, CDR2 SQIVND (reference sequence). The CDR3 contains 14 residues. The V gene end was trimmed by 3 bases and the J gene end by 1 base; junction bases not matched to a gene: 3. The CDR3 DNA is TGTGCCAGTAGTATTCCGGGACAGTCCTACGAGCAGTACTTC. Its translation is CASSIPGQSYEQYF. The full variable domain, completed using reference TRBV19 and TRBJ2-7, is DGGITQSPKYLFRKEGQNVTLSCEQNLNHDAMYWYRQDPGQGLRLIYYSQIVNDFQKGDIAEGYSVSREKKESFPLTVTSAQKNPTAFYLCASSIPGQSYEQYFGPGTRLTVT.

The chain uses TRBV11-2 and TRBJ1-2, with 8 bases lining up with TRBD1. Germline CDR1 SGHAT, CDR2 FQNNGV. V lost 3 bases and J lost 4; bases outside the gene matches: 7. The CDR3 sequence is 15 residues long. The CDR3 loop is CASSFSRTGLYGYTF. CDR3 nucleotide sequence: TGTGCCAGCAGCTTCTCTCGGACAGGGCTCTATGGCTACACCTTC.

This sequence joins TRBV9 and TRBJ2-1; TRBD2 agrees at 8 bases. V lost 4 bases to trimming and J lost 3 bases; unmatched junction nucleotides: 12. There are 17 residues in the CDR3. Germline assignment: CDR1 SGDLS and CDR2 YYNGEE. CDR3 DNA: TGTGCCAGCAGCTCTAGGGCGGGGGGAAGGCGCTACAATGAGCAGTTCTTC. Translation: CASSSRAGGRRYNEQFF.

The rearrangement uses TRBV15 and TRBJ1-5; the match to TRBD1 covers 12 bases. Germline CDR1 and CDR2: LNHNV and YYDKDF (reference sequence). This CDR3 is 15 amino acids long. V lost 9 bases and J lost 3; bases outside the gene matches: 6. The CDR3 region is CATSRDRGPNQPQHF. CDR3 in DNA: TGTGCCACTAGCCGGGACAGGGGGCCCAATCAGCCCCAGCATTTT.

The V gene is TRBV5-4, the J gene TRBJ1-5; no reliable D call. The germline V gene encodes CDR1 SGHNT and CDR2 YYREEE (reference sequence). V was trimmed by 9 bases and J by 3 bases, leaving 13 bases between them. This CDR3 has 13 residues. CDR3 DNA sequence: TGTGCCATCCCGAAGGGTCACAATCAGCCCCAGCATTTT. Translation: CAIPKGHNQPQHF.

The CDR3 bases are TGTGCCAGCAGTTTCGGGAGGGACAATGAAAAACTGTTTTTT. It translates to CASSFGRDNEKLFF. The rearrangement uses TRBV27 and TRBJ1-4, with a possible D match to TRBD1 (5 bases). V dropped 3 bases and J dropped 5 bases, with 10 bases sitting between them. This CDR3 region has 14 residues. The germline CDR1 and CDR2 sequences are MNHEY and SMNVEV (reference sequence).

The chain recombines TRBV24-1 with TRBJ2-3; 10 bases map to TRBD2. V lost 5 bases to trimming and J lost 5 bases; unmatched junction nucleotides: 9. The CDR3 sequence is 16 residues long. CDR1 is KGHDR, CDR2 SFDVKD, per germline. The CDR3 loop is CATSGSSGGAGDTQYF. CDR3 nucleotide sequence: TGTGCCACCAGTGGATCCAGCGGGGGGGCAGGAGATACGCAGTATTTT.

V and J are TRBV27 and TRBJ2-7, with TRBD1 identical over 9 bases. The germline gives CDR1 MNHEY, CDR2 SMNVEV (reference sequence). V trimming: 3 bases; J trimming: 0 bases; junction bases outside the gene matches: 3. CDR3 length: 15 residues. The CDR3 here is CASSLGTGTSYEQYF. The DNA for the CDR3 is TGTGCCAGCAGTTTGGGGACAGGGACCTCCTACGAGCAGTACTTC.